One sample yielded the 13 T cell receptor beta chains listed below, sequenced in a study of OX40 agonist ivuxolimab in advanced cancers. Clones were read by immunoSEQ multiplex PCR, and TCRdb kept only the in-frame ones, dropping some. The data contain roughly 60,000 clones, almost 95% of them singletons. Here the sequenced sample was CD4+ or CD8+ T cells sorted from blood, taken in a trial of the OX40 agonist ivuxolimab. The receptor source for this set is an adult with an advanced solid tumor such as melanoma, head and neck, liver or kidney cancer.

The chain couples TRBV27 to TRBJ2-7; either TRBD1 or TRBD2 may supply D (5 bases each). The CDR3 has 14 amino acids. Per germline, CDR1 MNHEY and CDR2 SMNVEV (reference sequence). Trimming shortened V by 3 bases and J by 1 base, and 10 bases separated the two germline ends. The CDR3 loop reads CASSFGTESYEQYF. CDR3 coding DNA: TGTGCCAGCAGTTTCGGGACCGAATCCTACGAGCAGTACTTC.

The V gene is TRBV5-6, the J gene TRBJ1-1; tentative D call: TRBD1 (5 bases). The germline V gene encodes CDR1 SGHDT and CDR2 YYEEEE. Trimming stripped 1 base from V and 6 bases from J, with 22 bases between. The CDR3 is 17 residues long. CDR3 nucleotide sequence: TGTGCCAGCAGCTTGACCTATGGGGTCAGGGCCTCCGCTGAAGCTTTCTTT. It translates to CASSLTYGVRASAEAFF.

The rearrangement joins TRBV6-5 to TRBJ2-7; maybe TRBD2 (6 bases). The CDR3 sequence is 16 residues long. V shed 2 bases and J shed 3 bases, with 17 bases lying between them. CDR1 MNHEY and CDR2 SVGAGI come from the germline V gene. Written as DNA, the CDR3 is TGTGCCAGCAGTTACCCCTCGCGGGACGGACTCTACGAGCAGTACTTC. Its protein is CASSYPSRDGLYEQYF.

The DNA of the CDR3 is TGTGCCAGCAGTGATACGGGGGACAGCAAAAACATTCAGTACTTC. It codes for CASSDTGDSKNIQYF. The genes are TRBV6-1 and TRBJ2-4; TRBD1 is a possible D gene (7 bases). The CDR3 extends over 15 amino acids. V was trimmed by 3 bases and J by 3 bases, leaving 12 bases between them. CDR1 and CDR2 from the germline V gene are MNHNS and SASEGT.

This sequence joins TRBV19 and TRBJ2-5, with D uncertain. Trimming took off 1 base at V and 5 bases at J, with 20 bases between the two ends. The CDR3 consists of 17 residues. The V gene's germline CDR1 is LNHDA and CDR2 SQIVND (reference sequence). CDR3 sequence: CASSIARTAKEWETQYF. Here the CDR3 DNA reads TGTGCCAGTAGTATAGCTAGAACAGCCAAAGAATGGGAGACCCAGTACTTC.

This chain uses TRBV19 with TRBJ2-3; TRBD2 matches 11 bases. CDR3 size: 14 residues. The trim removed 5 bases at V and 4 bases at J, leaving 2 bases unmatched. Germline V gene data show CDR1 as LNHDA and CDR2 as SQIVND (reference sequence). DNA for the CDR3: TGTGCCAGTAGTGTAGCGGGAGGGTCAGATACGCAGTATTTT. It specifies CASSVAGGSDTQYF.

The V call is TRBV10-3, the J call TRBJ2-7, with 11 nucleotides matching TRBD2. Germline lookup yields CDR1 ENHRY and CDR2 SYGVKD. J was trimmed by 1 base and V by 6 bases; bases with no gene match: 8. This CDR3 spans 16 amino acids. CDR3 sequence (DNA): TGTGCCATCAGGCATACTAGCGGGAGTACGTCCTACGAGCAGTACTTC. Residues: CAIRHTSGSTSYEQYF.

This chain links TRBV29-1 with TRBJ2-3, with D uncertain. The germline V gene encodes CDR1 SQVTM and CDR2 ANQGSEA. The CDR3 contains 15 residues. V gave up 5 bases and J gave up 2 bases, with 17 bases separating them. CDR3 bases: TGCAGCGTTAACGACCGACTCCAGTTCACAGATACGCAGTATTTT. It specifies CSVNDRLQFTDTQYF.

As DNA, the CDR3 is TGTGCCAGCAGTTTATCCTCCGGCTCTGGGGCCAACGTCCTGACTTTC. Amino acid sequence: CASSLSSGSGANVLTF. The J gene is TRBJ2-6, the V gene TRBV27; D gene ambiguous. This CDR3 has 16 amino acids. Trimming stripped 0 bases from V and 0 bases from J, with 6 bases between. Germline loops: CDR1 MNHEY, CDR2 SMNVEV (reference sequence).

This clone has only a few counts. The gene calls are TRBV19 and TRBJ1-5, with D uncertain. Trimming cost V 5 bases and J 1 base, with 6 bases left between them. Germline CDR1 reads LNHDA; CDR2 reads SQIVND (reference sequence). The CDR3 spans 13 residues. CDR3 residues: CASSQESNQPQHF. The CDR3 DNA follows: TGTGCCAGTAGTCAGGAAAGCAATCAGCCCCAGCATTTT.

The V call is TRBV27, the J call TRBJ2-2, with D unclear. V was shortened by 2 bases and J by 4 bases, with 2 bases between the two germline ends. The CDR3 is 12 amino acids. Germline values: CDR1 MNHEY, CDR2 SMNVEV (reference sequence). The CDR3 loop reads CASSLTTGELFF. The CDR3, as DNA: TGTGCCAGCAGTTTAACCACCGGGGAGCTGTTTTTT.

The chain has TRBV4-1 and TRBJ1-5; 9 nucleotides agree with TRBD1. In germline, CDR1 is MGHRA, CDR2 YSYEKL. The CDR3 spans 16 residues. With 3 bases clipped from V and 5 bases from J, the junction kept 8 bases outside the gene matches. As DNA, the CDR3 is TGCGCCAGCAGCCAGGCGGACAGGGGCCTAGATCAGCCCCAGCATTTT. This gives the protein CASSQADRGLDQPQHF.

The CDR3 loop reads CASIGDRESYQETQYF. CDR3 in DNA: TGTGCCAGTATAGGGGACAGGGAATCGTACCAAGAGACCCAGTACTTC. The genes are TRBV19 and TRBJ2-5, with TRBD1 matching 9 bases. CDR1 is LNHDA and CDR2 is SQIVND in the germline V gene (reference sequence). The CDR3 has 16 amino acids. Trimming at V came to 7 bases and at J to 0 bases, leaving 9 bases not matched to a gene. The full variable domain, with the rest looked up from reference TRBV19 and TRBJ2-5, is DGGITQSPKYLFRKEGQNVTLSCEQNLNHDAMYWYRQDPGQGLRLIYYSQIVNDFQKGDIAEGYSVSREKKESFPLTVTSAQKNPTAFYLCASIGDRESYQETQYFGPGTRLLVL.